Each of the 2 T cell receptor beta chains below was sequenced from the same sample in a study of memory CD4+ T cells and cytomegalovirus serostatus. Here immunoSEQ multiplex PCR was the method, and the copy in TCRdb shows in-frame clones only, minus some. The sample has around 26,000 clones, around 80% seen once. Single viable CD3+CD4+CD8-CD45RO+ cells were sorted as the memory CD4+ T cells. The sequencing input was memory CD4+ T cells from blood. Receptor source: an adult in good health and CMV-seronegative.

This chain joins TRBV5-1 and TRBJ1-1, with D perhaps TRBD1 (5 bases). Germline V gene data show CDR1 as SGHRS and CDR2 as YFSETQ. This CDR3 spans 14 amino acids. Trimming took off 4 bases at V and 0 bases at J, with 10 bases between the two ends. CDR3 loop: CASSPTAMNTEAFF. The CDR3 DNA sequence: TGCGCCAGCAGCCCGACAGCCATGAACACTGAAGCTTTCTTT.

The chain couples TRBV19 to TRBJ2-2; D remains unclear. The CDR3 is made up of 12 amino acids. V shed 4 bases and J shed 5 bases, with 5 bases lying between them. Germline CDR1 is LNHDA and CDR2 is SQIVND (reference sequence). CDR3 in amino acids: CASSTLTGELFF. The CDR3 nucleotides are TGTGCCAGTAGTACCTTAACCGGGGAGCTGTTTTTT.